This TCR beta chain derives from a study of radiotherapy plus CTLA-4 blockade in lung cancer. Profiling relied on immunoSEQ multiplex PCR, and the TCRdb table lists in-frame clones only, not all of them. The data show about 51,000 clones, 77% seen once. The germline CDR1 and CDR2 sequences are DFQATT and SNEGSKA (reference sequence). This CDR3 comprises 11 residues. V lost 5 bases, J lost 6 bases, and 10 bases lay in between. The table lists this clone with a count of one. Patients in the study, people with chemo-refractory metastatic non-small-cell lung cancer, received focal radiation plus ipilimumab CTLA-4 blockade.

The chain is built from TRBV20-1 and TRBJ1-2, with D unresolved. The sequenced sample was peripheral blood, obtained from a patient treated with radiotherapy plus ipilimumab. The clonotype comes from a human donor with non-small cell lung cancer whose response to radiotherapy plus ipilimumab could not be evaluated. This chain's CDR3 is CSASRFDGYTF. The CDR3 DNA follows: TGCAGTGCTTCGCGGTTCGATGGCTACACCTTC.